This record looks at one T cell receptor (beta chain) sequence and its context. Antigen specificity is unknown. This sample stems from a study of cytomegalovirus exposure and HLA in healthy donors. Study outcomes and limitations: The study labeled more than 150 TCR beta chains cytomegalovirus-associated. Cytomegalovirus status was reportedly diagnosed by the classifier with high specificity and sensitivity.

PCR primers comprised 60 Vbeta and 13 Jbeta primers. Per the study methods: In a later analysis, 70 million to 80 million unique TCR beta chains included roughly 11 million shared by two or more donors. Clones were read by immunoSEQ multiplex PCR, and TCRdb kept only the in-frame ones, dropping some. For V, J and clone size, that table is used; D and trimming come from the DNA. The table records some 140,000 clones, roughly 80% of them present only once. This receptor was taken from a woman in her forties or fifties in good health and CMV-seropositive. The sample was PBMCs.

The CDR3 bases are TGTGCCAGAATCGAAATCGGGTTAAACCCAACATGGAGCTCCTATAATTCACCCCTCCACTTT. Encoded protein: CARIEIGLNPTWSSYNSPLHF. V usage is TRBV19 and J usage is TRBJ1-6; D gene uncertain. CDR3 length: 21 amino acids. CDR1 is LNHDA and CDR2 is SQIVND in the germline V gene (reference sequence). Trimming removed 9 bases at V and 0 bases at J, with 30 bases between.